The sequence of this TCR beta chain was determined in a study of CD8 T cells in ankylosing spondylitis. TCRdb redid the calling of the 5' RACE reads with MiXCR, one entry per CDR3 protein. Seen here are 220,000 or so distinct CDR3 sequences, 8% to 11% observed once, and the top ten hold approximately 20%. The table lists this clonotype with many counts. Sequencing was carried out using blood, either unsorted or a sorted T cell fraction (not recorded which). This sequence was found in a male donor with ankylosing spondylitis or in good health (not recorded which).

CDR3 DNA sequence: TGCGCCAGCAGCTTGCTCAGGGAGACAGATACGCAGTATTTT. Amino acid sequence: CASSLLRETDTQYF. This sequence joins TRBV5-1 and TRBJ2-3; D tentatively fits TRBD1 or TRBD2 (5 bases each). Trimming took 1 base from V and 3 from J, leaving 9 bases between them. CDR3 length equals 14 residues. CDR1 is SGHRS, CDR2 YFSETQ, per germline.